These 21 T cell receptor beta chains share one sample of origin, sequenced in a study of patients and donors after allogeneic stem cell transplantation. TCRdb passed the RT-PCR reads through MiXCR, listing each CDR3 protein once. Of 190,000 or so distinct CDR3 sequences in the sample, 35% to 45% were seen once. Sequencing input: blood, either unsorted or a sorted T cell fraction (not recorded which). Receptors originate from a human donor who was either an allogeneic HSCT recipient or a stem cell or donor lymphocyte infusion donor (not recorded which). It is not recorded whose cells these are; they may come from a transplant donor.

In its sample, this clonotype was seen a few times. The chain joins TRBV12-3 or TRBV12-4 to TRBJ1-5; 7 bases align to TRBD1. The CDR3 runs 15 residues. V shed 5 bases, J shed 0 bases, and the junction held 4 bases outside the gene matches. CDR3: CASSPGQSSNQPQHF. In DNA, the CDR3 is TGTGCCAGCAGTCCGGGACAGTCTAGCAATCAGCCCCAGCATTTT.

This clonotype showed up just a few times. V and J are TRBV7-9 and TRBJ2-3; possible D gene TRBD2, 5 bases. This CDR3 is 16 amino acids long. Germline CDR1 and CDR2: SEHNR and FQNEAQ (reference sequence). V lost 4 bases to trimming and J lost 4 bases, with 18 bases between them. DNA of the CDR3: TGTGCCAGCAGCTCTCCGGGATTAAGCGGCGCAGATACGCAGTATTTT. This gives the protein CASSSPGLSGADTQYF. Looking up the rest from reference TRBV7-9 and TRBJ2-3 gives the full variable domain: DTGVSQNPRHKITKRGQNVTFRCDPISEHNRLYWYRQTLGQGPEFLTYFQNEAQLEKSRLLSDRFSAERPKGSFSTLEIQRTEQGDSAMYLCASSSPGLSGADTQYFGPGTRLTVL.

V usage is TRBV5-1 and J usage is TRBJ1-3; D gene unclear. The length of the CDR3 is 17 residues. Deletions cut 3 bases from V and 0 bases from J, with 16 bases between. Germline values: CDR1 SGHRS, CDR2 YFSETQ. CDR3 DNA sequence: TGCGCCAGCAGCTACGACCGCACTGCTTTCTCTGGAAACACCATATATTTT. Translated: CASSYDRTAFSGNTIYF.

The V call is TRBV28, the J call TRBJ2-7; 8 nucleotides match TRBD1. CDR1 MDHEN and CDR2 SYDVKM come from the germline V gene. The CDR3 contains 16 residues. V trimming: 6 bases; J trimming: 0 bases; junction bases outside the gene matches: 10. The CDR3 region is CASRPTGQGRSYEQYF. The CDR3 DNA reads TGTGCCAGCAGACCCACCGGACAGGGCCGCTCCTACGAGCAGTACTTC.

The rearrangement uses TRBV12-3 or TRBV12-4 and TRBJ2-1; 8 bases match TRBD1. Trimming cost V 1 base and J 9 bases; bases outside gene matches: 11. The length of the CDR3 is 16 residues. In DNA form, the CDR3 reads TGTGCCAGCAGTTTAGGTCCCCGGACAGGGCAGGTTGAGCAGTTCTTC. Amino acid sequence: CASSLGPRTGQVEQFF.

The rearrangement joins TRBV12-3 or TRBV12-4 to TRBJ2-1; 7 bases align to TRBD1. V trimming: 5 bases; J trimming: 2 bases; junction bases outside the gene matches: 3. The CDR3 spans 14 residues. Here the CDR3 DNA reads TGTGCCAGCAGTCGGGACAGAACCTACAATGAGCAGTTCTTC. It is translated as CASSRDRTYNEQFF.

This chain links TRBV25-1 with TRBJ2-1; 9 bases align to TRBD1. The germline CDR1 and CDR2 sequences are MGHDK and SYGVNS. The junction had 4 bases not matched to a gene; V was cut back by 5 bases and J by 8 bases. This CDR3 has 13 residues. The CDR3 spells CASSKGQGDEQFF. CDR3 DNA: TGTGCCAGCAGTAAGGGACAGGGCGATGAGCAGTTCTTC.

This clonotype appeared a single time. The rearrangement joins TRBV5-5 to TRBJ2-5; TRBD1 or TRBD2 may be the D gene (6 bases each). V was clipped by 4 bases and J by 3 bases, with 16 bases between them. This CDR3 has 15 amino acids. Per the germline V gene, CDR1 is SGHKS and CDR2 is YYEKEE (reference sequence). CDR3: CASSGQGWREETQYF. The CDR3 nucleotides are TGTGCCAGCAGCGGTCAGGGGTGGAGGGAAGAGACCCAGTACTTC.

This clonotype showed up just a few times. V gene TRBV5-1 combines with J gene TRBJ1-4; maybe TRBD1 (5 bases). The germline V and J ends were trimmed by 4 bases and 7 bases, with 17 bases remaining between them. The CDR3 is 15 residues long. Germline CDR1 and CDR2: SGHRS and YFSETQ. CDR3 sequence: CASSLGAEAGEKLFF. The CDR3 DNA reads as TGCGCCAGCAGCCTCGGGGCCGAGGCCGGTGAAAAACTGTTTTTT.

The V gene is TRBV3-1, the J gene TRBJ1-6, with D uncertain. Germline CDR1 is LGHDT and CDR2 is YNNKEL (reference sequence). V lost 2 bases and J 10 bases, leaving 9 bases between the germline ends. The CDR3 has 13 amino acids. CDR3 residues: CASSQSDRSPLHF. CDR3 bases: TGTGCCAGCAGCCAATCAGACCGATCACCCCTCCACTTT. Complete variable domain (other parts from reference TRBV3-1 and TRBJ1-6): DTAVSQTPKYLVTQMGNDKSIKCEQNLGHDTMYWYKQDSKKFLKIMFSYNNKELIINETVPNRFSPKSPDKAHLNLHINSLELGDSAVYFCASSQSDRSPLHFGNGTRLTVT.

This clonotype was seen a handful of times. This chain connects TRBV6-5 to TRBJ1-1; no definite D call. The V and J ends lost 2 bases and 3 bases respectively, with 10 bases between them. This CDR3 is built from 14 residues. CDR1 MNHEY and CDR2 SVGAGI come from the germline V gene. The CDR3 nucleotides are TGTGCCAGCAGTTACCTGGTGTGGGACACTGAAGCTTTCTTT. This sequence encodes CASSYLVWDTEAFF.

The CDR3 DNA reads TGTGCCAGCAGCAGCGGACAGGGGTCTGAAAAACTGTTTTTT. Protein sequence: CASSSGQGSEKLFF. The V and J genes are TRBV3-1 and TRBJ1-4, with TRBD1 identical over 9 bases. The CDR3 is made up of 14 amino acids. Germline CDR1 and CDR2: LGHDT and YNNKEL (reference sequence). V gave up 5 bases and J gave up 7 bases; unmatched junction bases: 5.

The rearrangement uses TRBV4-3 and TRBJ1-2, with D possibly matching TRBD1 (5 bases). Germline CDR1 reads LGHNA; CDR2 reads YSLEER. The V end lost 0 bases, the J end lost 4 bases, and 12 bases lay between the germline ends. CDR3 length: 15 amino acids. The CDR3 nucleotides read TGCGCCAGCAGCCAAGAAGCAGGTCAGGGCTATGGCTACACCTTC. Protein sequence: CASSQEAGQGYGYTF.

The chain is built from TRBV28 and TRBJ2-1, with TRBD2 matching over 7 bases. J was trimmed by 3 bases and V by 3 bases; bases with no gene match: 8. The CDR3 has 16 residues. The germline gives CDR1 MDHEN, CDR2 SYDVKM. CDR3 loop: CASSFGRERNYNEQFF. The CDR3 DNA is TGTGCCAGCAGTTTCGGGCGGGAGCGAAACTACAATGAGCAGTTCTTC.

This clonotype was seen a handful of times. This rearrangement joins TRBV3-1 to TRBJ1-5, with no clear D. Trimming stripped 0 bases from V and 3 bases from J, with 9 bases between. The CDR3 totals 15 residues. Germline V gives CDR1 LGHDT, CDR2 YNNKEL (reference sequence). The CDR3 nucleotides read TGTGCCAGCAGCCAAGATAAGGAGTCCAATCAGCCCCAGCATTTT. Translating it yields CASSQDKESNQPQHF. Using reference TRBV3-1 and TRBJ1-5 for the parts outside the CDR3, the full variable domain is DTAVSQTPKYLVTQMGNDKSIKCEQNLGHDTMYWYKQDSKKFLKIMFSYNNKELIINETVPNRFSPKSPDKAHLNLHINSLELGDSAVYFCASSQDKESNQPQHFGDGTRLSIL.

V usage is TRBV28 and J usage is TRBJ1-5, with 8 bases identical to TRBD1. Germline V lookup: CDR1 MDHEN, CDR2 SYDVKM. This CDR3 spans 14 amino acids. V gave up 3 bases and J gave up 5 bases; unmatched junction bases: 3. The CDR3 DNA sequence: TGTGCCAGCAGTTTGGGACAGGCCTATCAGCCCCAGCATTTT. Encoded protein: CASSLGQAYQPQHF.

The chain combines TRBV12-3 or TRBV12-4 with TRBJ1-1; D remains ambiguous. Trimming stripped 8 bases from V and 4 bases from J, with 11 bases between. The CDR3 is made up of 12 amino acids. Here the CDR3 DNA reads TGTGCCAGCTCCCCCAGGCGCACTGAAGCTTTCTTT. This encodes CASSPRRTEAFF.

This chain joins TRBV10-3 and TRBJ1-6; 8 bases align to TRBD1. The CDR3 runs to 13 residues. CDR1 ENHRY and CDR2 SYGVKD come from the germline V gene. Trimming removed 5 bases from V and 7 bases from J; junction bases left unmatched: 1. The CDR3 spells CAISRDRNSPLHF. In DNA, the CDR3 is TGTGCCATCAGTCGGGACAGGAATTCACCCCTCCACTTT.

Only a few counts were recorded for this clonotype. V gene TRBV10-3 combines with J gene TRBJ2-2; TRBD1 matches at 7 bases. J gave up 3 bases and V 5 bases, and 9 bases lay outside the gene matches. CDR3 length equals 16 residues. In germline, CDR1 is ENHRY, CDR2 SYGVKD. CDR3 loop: CAISRTGTADTGELFF. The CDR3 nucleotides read TGTGCCATCAGTAGGACCGGGACAGCCGACACCGGGGAGCTGTTTTTT.

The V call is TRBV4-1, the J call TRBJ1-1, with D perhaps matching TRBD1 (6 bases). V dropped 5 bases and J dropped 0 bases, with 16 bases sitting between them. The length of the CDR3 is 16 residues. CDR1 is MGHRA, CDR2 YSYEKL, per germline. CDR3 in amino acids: CASSFSGDLMNTEAFF. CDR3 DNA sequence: TGCGCCAGCAGCTTCTCAGGGGACTTAATGAACACTGAAGCTTTCTTT.

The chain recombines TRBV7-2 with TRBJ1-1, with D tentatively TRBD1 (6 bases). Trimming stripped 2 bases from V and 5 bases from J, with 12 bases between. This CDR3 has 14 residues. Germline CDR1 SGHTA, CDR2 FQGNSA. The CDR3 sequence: CASSLYRVYTEAFF. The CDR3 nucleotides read TGTGCCAGCAGCTTATACAGGGTCTATACTGAAGCTTTCTTT.